Following are 13 T cell receptor beta chains from one sample sequenced in a study of blood T cell repertoires in COVID-19. Produced via immunoSEQ multiplex PCR; TCRdb's table is partial and in-frame only. This table holds 3,600 or so clones, roughly 70% found once. The specimen was peripheral blood. The receptor set was obtained from a man in his 70s with active COVID-19.

The rearrangement links TRBV24-1 to TRBJ1-2; 8 bases line up with TRBD1. The CDR3 loop spans 14 amino acids. Trimming at V came to 3 bases and at J to 8 bases, leaving 7 bases not matched to a gene. Per the germline V gene, CDR1 is KGHDR and CDR2 is SFDVKD. The CDR3 nucleotides read TGTGCCACCAGTGATGGGGACAGGCTTAGAGGCTACACCTTC. Encoded protein: CATSDGDRLRGYTF.

The genes are TRBV7-9 and TRBJ1-2; 8 bases line up with TRBD1. CDR1 SEHNR and CDR2 FQNEAQ come from the germline V gene (reference sequence). Trimming cost V 5 bases and J 6 bases; bases outside gene matches: 8. This CDR3 comprises 14 residues. CDR3 protein: CASSRGTGKDGYTF. The CDR3, as DNA: TGTGCCAGCAGCCGCGGGACAGGCAAGGATGGCTACACCTTC.

This clone has only one observation. The chain has TRBV6-5 and TRBJ1-6; D is undetermined. Germline CDR1 is MNHEY and CDR2 is SVGAGI. Trimming removed 6 bases from V and 7 bases from J, with 10 bases in between. The CDR3 loop spans 13 amino acids. The CDR3 nucleotides are TGTGCCAGCAGGGCACGTTCCAATTCACCCCTCCACTTT. It codes for CASRARSNSPLHF.

This sequence joins TRBV6-2 or TRBV6-3 and TRBJ1-5; no clear D gene. Germline V gives CDR1 MNHEY, CDR2 SVGEGT. The CDR3 is 11 amino acids. V gave up 5 bases and J gave up 9 bases, with 8 bases separating them. The chain's CDR3 is CASSAGGPQHF. In DNA, the CDR3 is TGTGCCAGCAGTGCCGGTGGGCCCCAGCATTTT.

V usage is TRBV7-2 and J usage is TRBJ2-5, with a possible D match to TRBD1 (6 bases). Germline assignment: CDR1 SGHTA and CDR2 FQGNSA. The V gene lost 5 bases and the J gene lost 4 bases, with 20 bases spanning the gap. The CDR3 consists of 16 residues. The CDR3 region is CASSLGGSLAGETQYF. DNA for the CDR3: TGTGCCAGCAGCCTAGGGGGATCCTTGGCGGGAGAGACCCAGTACTTC.

This clone was seen only once. The chain employs TRBV7-9 and TRBJ1-6; D is ambiguous. This CDR3 contains 17 residues. Per the germline V gene, CDR1 is SEHNR and CDR2 is FQNEAQ (reference sequence). With 4 bases removed from V and 8 bases from J, the gap between germline ends came to 21 bases. The DNA of the CDR3 is TGTGCCAGCAGCTCAAGTGGCAGGTCAATTGGCCATTCACCCCTCCACTTT. Its protein is CASSSSGRSIGHSPLHF.

This chain connects TRBV7-3 to TRBJ2-1; D ambiguous. Trimming shortened V by 2 bases and J by 9 bases, and 5 bases separated the two germline ends. CDR3 length equals 11 residues. Looked up from germline, CDR1 is SGHTA and CDR2 is FQGTGA. In DNA, the CDR3 is TGTGCCAGCAGCTTAGCCGGTGAGCAGTTCTTC. It encodes CASSLAGEQFF.

The chain joins TRBV6-2 or TRBV6-3 to TRBJ2-1, with 7 positions matching TRBD2. Per the germline V gene, CDR1 is MNHEY and CDR2 is SVGEGT. V lost 4 bases, J lost 0 bases, and 6 bases stayed unmatched. This CDR3 comprises 16 residues. The CDR3: CASSFMRGNSYNEQFF. As DNA, the CDR3 is TGTGCCAGCAGTTTCATGCGGGGGAACTCCTACAATGAGCAGTTCTTC.

CDR3 protein: CAGMTGVTDTQYF. Written as DNA, the CDR3 is TGTGCTGGGATGACAGGGGTCACAGATACGCAGTATTTT. The J gene is TRBJ2-3, the V gene TRBV12-5; 8 bases align to TRBD1. J lost 2 bases, V lost 11 bases, and 6 bases had no gene match. Germline V CDR1 and CDR2: LGHNT, FRNRAP. This CDR3 has 13 amino acids.

The chain employs TRBV18 and TRBJ2-3; 7 bases match TRBD2. Trimming removed 9 bases from V and 5 bases from J; junction bases left unmatched: 14. The V gene's germline CDR1 is KGHSH and CDR2 LQKENI. This CDR3 is built from 15 residues. The CDR3 nucleotides are TGTGCCAGTCAAGGCCCAGCGGGGATGGGAGATACGCAGTATTTT. Translating gives CASQGPAGMGDTQYF.

By sample share, this clone is large. The chain employs TRBV11-2 and TRBJ2-1; 15 nucleotides agree with TRBD2. The CDR3 totals 15 residues. Germline V gives CDR1 SGHAT, CDR2 FQNNGV. Trimming removed 7 bases from V and 9 bases from J; junction bases left unmatched: 7. The CDR3 DNA is TGTGCCAGCACCCCTCCGGGACTAGCGGGAGGTGAGCAGTTCTTC. Amino acids: CASTPPGLAGGEQFF.

V and J are TRBV19 and TRBJ2-3, with 7 bases fitting TRBD1. The CDR3 extends over 15 amino acids. Trimming took 4 bases from V and 2 from J; bases not matched to a gene: 6. The germline V gene encodes CDR1 LNHDA and CDR2 SQIVND (reference sequence). CDR3 amino acids: CASSNRGLNTDTQYF. The DNA for the CDR3 is TGTGCCAGTAGTAACAGGGGTTTGAACACAGATACGCAGTATTTT.

V is TRBV5-1 and J is TRBJ1-4, with D uncertain. The V end lost 4 bases, the J end lost 7 bases, and 11 bases lay between the germline ends. The germline CDR1 and CDR2 sequences are SGHRS and YFSETQ. This CDR3 contains 13 residues. The CDR3 DNA reads TGCGCCAGCAGCCAGGCCGTAGGTGAAAAACTGTTTTTT. Residues: CASSQAVGEKLFF.